These T cell receptor beta chains were read from a single sample in a study of Ad26.COV2.S vaccination and SARS-CoV-2 variants. Profiling relied on immunoSEQ multiplex PCR, and the TCRdb table lists in-frame clones only, not all of them. The sample records some 190,000 clones, roughly 89% being singletons. Sequenced here: peripheral blood, sampled after recovery from COVID-19. The receptors here all came from a human donor who had recovered from COVID-19. CDR3s include the opening cysteine and the closing phenylalanine or tryptophan. Each record gives: V gene, clone size, D gene, J gene, CDR3 protein, CDR3 DNA. A D gene is named only where the DNA matches it firmly. Rows may omit the clone size; those that give it use once, few, many or a size class.

V: TRBV2
size: .
D: .
J: TRBJ1-2
CDR3: CASSEGPGMGGYTF
DNA: TGTGCCAGCAGTGAAGGGCCGGGGATGGGTGGCTACACCTTC

V: TRBV27
size: .
D: .
J: TRBJ1-2
CDR3: CASSLEFGASYGYTF
DNA: TGTGCCAGCAGTTTAGAGTTTGGGGCTTCCTATGGCTACACCTTC

V: TRBV6-5
size: .
D: TRBD1
J: TRBJ2-3
CDR3: CASSSRTGGDTQYF
DNA: TGTGCCAGCAGTTCCCGGACAGGGGGGGATACGCAGTATTTT

V: TRBV6-5
size: .
D: TRBD1
J: TRBJ2-7
CDR3: CASSLGQGRDEQYF
DNA: TGTGCCAGCAGCCTCGGACAGGGAAGAGACGAGCAGTACTTC

V: TRBV7-3
size: .
D: TRBD1
J: TRBJ2-3
CDR3: CASRRTGGKDTQYF
DNA: TGTGCCAGCAGGCGGACAGGGGGTAAAGATACGCAGTATTTT

V: TRBV11-2
size: once
D: TRBD2
J: TRBJ2-7
CDR3: CASTGTSGGAYEQYF
DNA: TGTGCCAGCACCGGGACTAGCGGGGGGGCCTACGAGCAGTACTTC

V: TRBV2
size: .
D: TRBD1
J: TRBJ2-6
CDR3: CASSEGDRVSGANVLTF
DNA: TGTGCCAGCAGTGAGGGGGACAGGGTGTCTGGGGCCAACGTCCTGACTTTC

V: TRBV5-6
size: .
D: TRBD1
J: TRBJ2-7
CDR3: CASSLGTGSWYEQYF
DNA: TGTGCCAGCAGCTTGGGGACAGGGTCGTGGTACGAGCAGTACTTC

V: TRBV7-7
size: .
D: TRBD2
J: TRBJ2-3
CDR3: CASSPGLELADTQYF
DNA: TGTGCCAGCAGCCCGGGACTAGAATTGGCAGATACGCAGTATTTT

V: TRBV4-1
size: .
D: .
J: TRBJ1-1
CDR3: CASSQDMRWDEAFF
DNA: TGCGCCAGCAGCCAAGATATGCGTTGGGATGAAGCTTTCTTT

V: TRBV6-5
size: once
D: TRBD2
J: TRBJ2-1
CDR3: CASSYWGTSGNNEQFF
DNA: TGTGCCAGCAGTTACTGGGGGACTAGCGGGAACAATGAGCAGTTCTTC

V: TRBV29-1
size: once
D: .
J: TRBJ2-3
CDR3: CSVDRARGTDTQYF
DNA: TGCAGCGTTGACAGGGCCCGGGGGACAGATACGCAGTATTTT

V: TRBV5-6
size: .
D: TRBD2
J: TRBJ2-2
CDR3: CASSFGGGSSGELFF
DNA: TGTGCCAGCAGCTTTGGCGGGGGGTCCTCCGGGGAGCTGTTTTTT

V: TRBV12-5
size: .
D: .
J: TRBJ1-2
CDR3: CASGLGARGANYGYTF
DNA: TGTGCTAGTGGTTTGGGGGCCAGGGGAGCTAACTATGGCTACACCTTC

V: TRBV30
size: once
D: .
J: TRBJ1-5
CDR3: CAWSEKDWRNQPQHF
DNA: TGTGCCTGGAGTGAAAAGGATTGGAGGAATCAGCCCCAGCATTTT

V: TRBV12-3/TRBV12-4
size: .
D: .
J: TRBJ1-6
CDR3: CASSPGGPTTLHF
DNA: TGTGCCAGCAGTCCCGGGGGGCCGACGACCCTCCACTTT

V: TRBV9
size: .
D: .
J: TRBJ2-2
CDR3: CASSVDGFSANTGELFF
DNA: TGTGCCAGCAGCGTAGACGGGTTTAGCGCGAACACCGGGGAGCTGTTTTTT

V: TRBV11-3
size: .
D: TRBD2
J: TRBJ2-1
CDR3: CASSLRGGSYNEQFF
DNA: TGTGCCAGCAGCTTACGCGGGGGCTCCTACAATGAGCAGTTCTTC

V: TRBV9
size: .
D: .
J: TRBJ2-7
CDR3: CASSVRGSYEQYF
DNA: TGTGCCAGCAGCGTGAGGGGCTCCTACGAGCAGTACTTC

V: TRBV18
size: .
D: TRBD2
J: TRBJ2-6
CDR3: CASSERGLGANVLTF
DNA: TGTGCCAGCTCTGAGCGGGGCCTTGGGGCCAACGTCCTGACTTTC

V: TRBV7-2
size: .
D: TRBD2
J: TRBJ2-1
CDR3: CASSPKVGASGYNEQFF
DNA: TGTGCCAGCAGCCCAAAGGTGGGGGCTAGCGGGTACAATGAGCAGTTCTTC

V: TRBV29-1
size: .
D: .
J: TRBJ1-2
CDR3: CSVEPHKSGEDGYTF
DNA: TGCAGCGTTGAGCCCCACAAGTCAGGAGAAGATGGCTACACCTTC

V: TRBV2
size: .
D: .
J: TRBJ2-5
CDR3: CASGGPGGLKETQYF
DNA: TGTGCCAGCGGGGGGCCGGGAGGACTTAAAGAGACCCAGTACTTC

V: TRBV10-3
size: few
D: .
J: TRBJ2-5
CDR3: CAIRSGGETQYF
DNA: TGTGCCATCAGGTCCGGCGGGGAGACCCAGTACTTC

V: TRBV6-5
size: few
D: .
J: TRBJ1-2
CDR3: CASSDSEIYGYTF
DNA: TGTGCCAGCAGCGACAGTGAAATCTATGGCTACACCTTC

V: TRBV7-2
size: .
D: .
J: TRBJ1-5
CDR3: CASSSPGNQPQHF
DNA: TGTGCCAGCAGCTCCCCGGGAAATCAGCCCCAGCATTTT

V: TRBV18
size: few
D: TRBD1
J: TRBJ2-7
CDR3: CASSPTTGTGPHEQYF
DNA: TGTGCCAGCTCCCCTACTACCGGGACAGGGCCCCACGAGCAGTACTTC

V: TRBV6-6
size: .
D: .
J: TRBJ1-2
CDR3: CASSGAVYGYTF
DNA: TGTGCCAGCAGTGGGGCGGTCTATGGCTACACCTTC

V: TRBV19
size: .
D: TRBD1
J: TRBJ2-3
CDR3: CASSMTGATDTQYF
DNA: TGTGCCAGTAGTATGACAGGGGCCACAGATACGCAGTATTTT

V: TRBV7-2
size: .
D: .
J: TRBJ1-5
CDR3: CASSPPTASNQPQHF
DNA: TGTGCCAGCAGCCCGCCGACAGCTAGCAATCAGCCCCAGCATTTT

V: TRBV7-9
size: once
D: .
J: TRBJ2-5
CDR3: CASRVQAETQYF
DNA: TGTGCCAGCAGGGTCCAGGCGGAGACCCAGTACTTC

V: TRBV6-5
size: .
D: .
J: TRBJ1-1
CDR3: CASSYFETGDAFF
DNA: TGTGCCAGCAGTTACTTCGAGACAGGCGACGCTTTCTTT

V: TRBV28
size: .
D: TRBD2
J: TRBJ2-5
CDR3: CASSLGGLAGQETQYF
DNA: TGTGCCAGCAGTTTAGGGGGCCTAGCGGGGCAAGAGACCCAGTACTTC

V: TRBV14
size: .
D: .
J: TRBJ2-3
CDR3: CASRLTGSTDTQYF
DNA: TGTGCCAGCAGACTTACAGGGAGCACAGATACGCAGTATTTT

V: TRBV18
size: once
D: .
J: TRBJ1-4
CDR3: CASKNLNRDEEGKLFF
DNA: TGTGCCAGCAAAAACTTAAACCGGGACGAGGAAGGAAAACTGTTTTTT

V: TRBV7-7
size: .
D: .
J: TRBJ2-3
CDR3: CASSLGEVTDTQYF
DNA: TGTGCTAGCAGCTTAGGGGAAGTCACAGATACGCAGTATTTT

V: TRBV7-3
size: .
D: .
J: TRBJ2-3
CDR3: CASSLTGGDTQYF
DNA: TGTGCCAGCAGCTTAACCGGGGGTGATACGCAGTATTTT

V: TRBV6-4
size: .
D: TRBD1
J: TRBJ1-6
CDR3: CASRRQGNSPLHF
DNA: TGTGCCAGCAGGAGACAGGGAAATTCACCCCTCCACTTT

V: TRBV19
size: .
D: TRBD1
J: TRBJ1-1
CDR3: CASSIRAMTGEGTEAFF
DNA: TGTGCCAGTAGTATACGGGCGATGACAGGGGAAGGCACTGAAGCTTTCTTT

V: TRBV21-1
size: .
D: .
J: TRBJ2-7
CDR3: CASSKEGTGYWDEQYF
DNA: TGTGCCAGCAGCAAAGAGGGGACAGGGTATTGGGACGAGCAGTACTTC